These 8 T cell receptor beta chains were sequenced from one sample in a study of PD-L1 blockade in urothelial cancer. Time point here: peripheral blood 6 weeks after treatment start. The protocol was immunoSEQ multiplex PCR, while the TCRdb copy is restricted to in-frame clones and leaves out a portion. The sample holds some 120,000 clones, roughly 91% seen once. Sequenced here: PBMCs, sampled around atezolizumab (anti-PD-L1) treatment. These receptors all stem from a man between 60 and 75 years old with urothelial cancer.

The chain links TRBV4-3 to TRBJ1-2; TRBD1 is a possible D gene (5 bases). Trimming shortened V by 0 bases and J by 4 bases, and 15 bases separated the two germline ends. This CDR3 is built from 16 residues. Germline V gene sequence: CDR1 LGHNA, CDR2 YSLEER. CDR3 nucleotide sequence: TGCGCCAGCAGCCAAGATCAACAGGCGAGTTTCTATGGCTACACCTTC. Amino acid sequence: CASSQDQQASFYGYTF.

Note on this clone: Other DNA sequences within the sample encode an identical CDR3. The V gene is TRBV28, the J gene TRBJ2-3, with D possibly TRBD1 on 6 matching bases. Per germline, CDR1 MDHEN and CDR2 SYDVKM. This CDR3 comprises 13 residues. With 3 bases removed from V and 5 bases from J, the gap between germline ends came to 9 bases. CDR3 nucleotide sequence: TGTGCCAGCAGTTTGGGGGCCGGAGATACGCAGTATTTT. It codes for CASSLGAGDTQYF.

The V call is TRBV28, the J call TRBJ2-2; 12 nucleotides line up with TRBD1. Germline loops: CDR1 MDHEN, CDR2 SYDVKM. Trimming at V came to 4 bases and at J to 4 bases, leaving 4 bases not matched to a gene. The CDR3 extends over 16 amino acids. The CDR3 DNA reads TGTGCCAGCAGTTCCGGGACAGGGGGCTTCACCGGGGAGCTGTTTTTT. It is translated as CASSSGTGGFTGELFF.

In regard to this clone: One end of the junction does not line up with germline, which may come from a read error. V usage is TRBV5-1 and J usage is TRBJ2-3, with a tentative D call TRBD2 (6 bases). Germline loops: CDR1 SGHRS, CDR2 YFSETQ. This CDR3 spans 13 amino acids. This CDR3 reads CASSTDPGGRGHF. CDR3 sequence (DNA): TGCGCCAGCAGCACGGACCCCGGCGGGCGGGGCCATTTT.

The chain joins TRBV9 to TRBJ2-7; TRBD1 aligns across 12 bases. CDR1 and CDR2 (germline): SGDLS, YYNGEE. The V gene end was trimmed by 2 bases and the J gene end by 6 bases; junction bases not matched to a gene: 6. This CDR3 has 15 residues. This chain's CDR3 is CASSVGGTGGSEQYF. CDR3 nucleotides: TGTGCCAGCAGCGTTGGGGGGACAGGGGGCTCCGAGCAGTACTTC.

The CDR3 here is CSVEFDPARGYTF. As DNA, the CDR3 is TGCAGCGTTGAGTTTGACCCCGCGAGGGGCTACACCTTC. The J gene is TRBJ1-2, the V gene TRBV29-1; D unclear. This CDR3 has 13 residues. Per the germline V gene, CDR1 is SQVTM and CDR2 is ANQGSEA. Trimming took off 3 bases at V and 8 bases at J, with 16 bases between the two ends.

V is TRBV6-5 and J is TRBJ1-3; D is unresolved. The germline V gene encodes CDR1 MNHEY and CDR2 SVGAGI. The CDR3 extends over 15 amino acids. V gave up 5 bases and J gave up 3 bases, with 14 bases separating them. CDR3 DNA sequence: TGTGCCAGCAGTCGATTAGACAATTTTGGAAACACCATATATTTT. The encoded protein is CASSRLDNFGNTIYF.

The chain links TRBV7-2 to TRBJ2-7; the match to TRBD2 covers 10 bases. The CDR3 consists of 18 residues. Germline V gives CDR1 SGHTA, CDR2 FQGNSA. After removal of 3 bases from V and 0 bases from J, the junction contained 11 bases not matched to a gene. The CDR3 protein is CASSFLLSSGSHSYEQYF. The CDR3 coding sequence is TGTGCCAGCAGCTTCCTGCTGTCTAGCGGGAGTCACTCCTACGAGCAGTACTTC.